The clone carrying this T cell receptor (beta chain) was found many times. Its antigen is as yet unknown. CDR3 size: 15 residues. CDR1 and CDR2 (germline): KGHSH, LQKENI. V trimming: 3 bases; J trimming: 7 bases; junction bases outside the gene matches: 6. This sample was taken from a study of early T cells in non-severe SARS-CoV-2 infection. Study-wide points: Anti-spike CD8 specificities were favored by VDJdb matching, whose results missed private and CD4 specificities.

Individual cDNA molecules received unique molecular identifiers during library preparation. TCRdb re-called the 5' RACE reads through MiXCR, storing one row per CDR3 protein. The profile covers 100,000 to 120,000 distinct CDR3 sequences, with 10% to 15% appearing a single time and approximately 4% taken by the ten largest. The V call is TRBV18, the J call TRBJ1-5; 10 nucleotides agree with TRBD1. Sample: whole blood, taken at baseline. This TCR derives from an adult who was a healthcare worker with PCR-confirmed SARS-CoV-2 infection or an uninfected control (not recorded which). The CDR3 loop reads CASSPQDRGTQPQHF. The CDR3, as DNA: TGTGCCAGCTCACCTCAGGACAGGGGGACCCAGCCCCAGCATTTT. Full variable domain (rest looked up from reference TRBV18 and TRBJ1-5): NAGVMQNPRHLVRRRGQEARLRCSPMKGHSHVYWYRQLPEEGLKFMVYLQKENIIDESGMPKERFSAEFPKEGPSILRIQQVVRGDSAAYFCASSPQDRGTQPQHFGDGTRLSIL.